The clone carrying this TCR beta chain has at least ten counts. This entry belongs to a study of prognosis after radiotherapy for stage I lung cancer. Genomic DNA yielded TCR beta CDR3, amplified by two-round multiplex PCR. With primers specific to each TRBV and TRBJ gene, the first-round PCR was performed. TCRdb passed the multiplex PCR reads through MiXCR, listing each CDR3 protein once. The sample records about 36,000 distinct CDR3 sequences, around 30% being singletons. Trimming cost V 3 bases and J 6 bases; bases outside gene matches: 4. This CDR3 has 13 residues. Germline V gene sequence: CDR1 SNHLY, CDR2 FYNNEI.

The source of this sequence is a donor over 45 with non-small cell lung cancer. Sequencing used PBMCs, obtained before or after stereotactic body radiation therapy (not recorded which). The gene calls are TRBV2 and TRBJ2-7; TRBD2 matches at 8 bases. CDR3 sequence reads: CASSETSVGEQYF. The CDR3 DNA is TGTGCCAGCAGTGAGACTAGCGTTGGCGAGCAGTACTTC.